Each of the 7 T cell receptor beta chains below was sequenced from the same sample in a study of T cell responses to AZD1222 COVID-19 vaccine. The protocol was immunoSEQ multiplex PCR, while the TCRdb copy is restricted to in-frame clones and leaves out a portion. The data hold over 110,000 clones, with roughly nine tenths observed a single time. Sequencing was performed on peripheral blood, taken 28 days after the second AZD1222 dose. Receptor source: an adult who received the AZD1222 COVID-19 vaccine.

The rearrangement joins TRBV27 to TRBJ1-5; D call uncertain. The V end was cut by 7 bases, the J end by 2 bases, with 15 bases between. The CDR3 runs 15 residues. CDR1 is MNHEY and CDR2 is SMNVEV in the germline V gene (reference sequence). The CDR3 region has the DNA TGTGCCAGCACGTATGTATGGGGTGGCAATCAGCCCCAGCATTTT. Translated: CASTYVWGGNQPQHF.

As DNA, the CDR3 is TGTGCCAGCAACGTAGCCATCGCCATAAATGAGCAGTTCTTC. Its translation: CASNVAIAINEQFF. The gene calls are TRBV2 and TRBJ2-1, with unresolved D. The CDR3 contains 14 residues. Trimming took 7 bases from V and 7 from J, leaving 17 bases between them. Germline V gene lookup returns CDR1 SNHLY and CDR2 FYNNEI.

This chain connects TRBV4-1 to TRBJ2-1; D perhaps matches TRBD2 (6 bases). Germline V gene sequence: CDR1 MGHRA, CDR2 YSYEKL. This CDR3 comprises 15 residues. Trimming took off 0 bases at V and 9 bases at J, with 15 bases between the two ends. DNA of the CDR3: TGCGCCAGCAGCCAAGATCTAAGACGCGGGGTTGAGCAGTTCTTC. Its protein product is CASSQDLRRGVEQFF.

The table lists this clone with a few counts. The V and J genes are TRBV7-9 and TRBJ2-5, with TRBD2 matching over 7 bases. Germline loops: CDR1 SEHNR, CDR2 FQNEAQ (reference sequence). The CDR3 has 14 residues. V gave up 4 bases and J gave up 5 bases; unmatched junction bases: 7. The CDR3 region is CASSYQSGKETQYF. Written as DNA, the CDR3 is TGTGCCAGCAGCTACCAGAGCGGGAAGGAGACCCAGTACTTC. Based on the CDR3 plus reference TRBV7-9 and TRBJ2-5, the full variable domain is DTGVSQNPRHKITKRGQNVTFRCDPISEHNRLYWYRQTLGQGPEFLTYFQNEAQLEKSRLLSDRFSAERPKGSFSTLEIQRTEQGDSAMYLCASSYQSGKETQYFGPGTRLLVL.

The gene calls are TRBV6-1 and TRBJ2-5, with D maybe TRBD2 (7 bases). From germline, CDR1 is MNHNS and CDR2 SASEGT. The CDR3 has 13 amino acids. V was pared by 1 base and J by 5 bases, with 8 bases between. In DNA, the CDR3 is TGTGCCAGCAGTGAAGAGGGGGGGGAGACCCAGTACTTC. Translated, it gives CASSEEGGETQYF.

This clone was detected once. The chain links TRBV7-9 to TRBJ1-1; no clear D. The CDR3 is 15 residues long. The V gene lost 1 base and the J gene lost 0 bases, with 9 bases spanning the gap. Germline loops: CDR1 SEHNR, CDR2 FQNEAQ (reference sequence). Here the CDR3 reads CASSLVSGMNTEAFF. Here the CDR3 DNA reads TGTGCCAGCAGCTTAGTCTCAGGTATGAACACTGAAGCTTTCTTT.

The V call is TRBV10-3, the J call TRBJ1-2; 7 bases match TRBD1. V lost 2 bases and J lost 8; bases outside the gene matches: 8. Germline CDR1 reads ENHRY; CDR2 reads SYGVKD. CDR3 length equals 14 residues. The DNA of the CDR3 is TGTGCCATCAGTGAGGGGACAGACCGCTGGGGCTACACCTTC. It is translated as CAISEGTDRWGYTF.